The table lists the clone carrying this TCR beta chain with many counts. The data stem from a study of T cells in Graves' hyperthyroidism and ophthalmopathy. Germline V CDR1 and CDR2: SGHRS, YFSETQ. The CDR3 covers 14 residues. V was pared by 0 bases and J by 5 bases, with 9 bases between. The TCR beta CDR3 regions underwent amplification using RNA transcripts as the source. First-round RT-PCR with HTBI primers amplified the TCR CDR3 region. TCRdb recomputed calls from the multiplex PCR reads with MiXCR, one row per CDR3 protein. The sample has more than 350,000 distinct CDR3 sequences, 12% to 15% seen once.

Sequenced material: blood. The chain links TRBV5-1 to TRBJ2-1, with a tentative D call TRBD1 (6 bases). This receptor was taken from a woman in her sixties or seventies with Graves' ophthalmopathy. The CDR3 region has the DNA TGCGCCAGCAGCTTGGAAGGGGGTAACAATGAGCAGTTCTTC. As protein: CASSLEGGNNEQFF.